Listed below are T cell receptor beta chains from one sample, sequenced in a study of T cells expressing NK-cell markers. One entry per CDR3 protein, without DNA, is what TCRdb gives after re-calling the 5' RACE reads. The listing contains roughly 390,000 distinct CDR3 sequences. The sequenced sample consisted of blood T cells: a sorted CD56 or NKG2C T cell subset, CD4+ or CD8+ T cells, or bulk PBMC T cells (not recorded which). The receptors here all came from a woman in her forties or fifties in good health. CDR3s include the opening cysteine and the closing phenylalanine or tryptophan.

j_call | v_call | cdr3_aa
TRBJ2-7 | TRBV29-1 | CSVEPGTGPNRQYF
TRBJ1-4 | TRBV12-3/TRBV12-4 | CASSFFSGSNEKLFF
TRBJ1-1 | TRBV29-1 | CSVKTTGWDSTEAFF
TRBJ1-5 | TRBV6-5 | CASSSRSGTGARQPQHF
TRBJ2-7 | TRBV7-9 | CASSFSNEEQYF
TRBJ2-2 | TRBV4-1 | CASSHPGLPRGAGELFF
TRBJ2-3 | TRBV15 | CATSGLEDTQYF
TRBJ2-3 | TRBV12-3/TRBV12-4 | CASSSFPSADTQYF
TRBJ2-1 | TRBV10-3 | CAIRGTSGRAYNEQFF
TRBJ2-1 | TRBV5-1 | CASSLGLAGEGEQFF
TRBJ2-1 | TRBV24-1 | CATSFGGGEQFF
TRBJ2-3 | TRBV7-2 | CASSLGLPPDTQYF
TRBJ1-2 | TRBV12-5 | CASGLVQGGYTF
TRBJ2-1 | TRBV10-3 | CAISDLGANHHGQFF
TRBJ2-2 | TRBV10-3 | CAISETEAGELFF
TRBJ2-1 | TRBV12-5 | CARETGGRDPSSYNEQFF
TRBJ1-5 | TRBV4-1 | CASSREGRNSNQPQHF
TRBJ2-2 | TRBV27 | CASSLLDRGYTGELFF
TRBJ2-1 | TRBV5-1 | CASSLETGEGEQFF
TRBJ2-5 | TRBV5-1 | CASSLGWGQETQYF
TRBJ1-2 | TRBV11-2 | CASRRLGGDGYTF
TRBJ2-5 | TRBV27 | CASSFDTLGETQYF
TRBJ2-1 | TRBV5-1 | CASSLLAGSSYNEQFF
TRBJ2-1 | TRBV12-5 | CASGLGTSGVSGYNEQFF
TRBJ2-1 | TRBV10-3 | CAISEARAGEQFF
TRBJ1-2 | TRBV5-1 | CASSLERVSNYGYTF
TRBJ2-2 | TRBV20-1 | CSASSLANGELFF
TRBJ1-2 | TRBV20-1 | CSAPRQGASGYTF
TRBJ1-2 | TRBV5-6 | CASSFMTYGYTF
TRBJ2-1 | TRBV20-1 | CSARKGAYGEQFF
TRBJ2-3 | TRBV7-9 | CASTHGTADTQYF
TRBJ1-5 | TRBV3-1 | CASRSGPNQPQHF
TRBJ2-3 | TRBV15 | CATSRRPADTQYF
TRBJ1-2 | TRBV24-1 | CATSANEGTGRGYTF
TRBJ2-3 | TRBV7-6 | CASSYSDRVVADTQYF
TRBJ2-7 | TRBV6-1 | CASKRGQSGEQYF
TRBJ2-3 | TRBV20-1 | CSAHRQTDTQYF
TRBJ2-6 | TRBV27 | CASSHGWGGANVLTF
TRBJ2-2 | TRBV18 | CASSPFESPGMAGELFF
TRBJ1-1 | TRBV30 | CAWRKGARSTEAFF
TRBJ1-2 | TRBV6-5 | CASTLGQGAFGYTF
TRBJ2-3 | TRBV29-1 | CSVATASTDTQYF
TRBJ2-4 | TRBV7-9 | CASSWGQNIQYF
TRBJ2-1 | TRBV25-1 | CASIGTGGNNEQFF
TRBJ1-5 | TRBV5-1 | CASSEGTGIGRQPQHF
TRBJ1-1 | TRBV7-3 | CASSSYRNTEAFF
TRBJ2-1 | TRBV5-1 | CASGKQTGDFYNEQFF
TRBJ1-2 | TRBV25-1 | CASSPLGGYGYTF
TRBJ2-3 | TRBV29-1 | CSVATSGDTQYF
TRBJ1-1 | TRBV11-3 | CASSRMGQGRTEAFF
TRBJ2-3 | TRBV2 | CASSSGNPPTDTQYF
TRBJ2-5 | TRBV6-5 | CASSSLGGSGETQYF
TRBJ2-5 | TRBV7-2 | CASSFEEGLETQYF